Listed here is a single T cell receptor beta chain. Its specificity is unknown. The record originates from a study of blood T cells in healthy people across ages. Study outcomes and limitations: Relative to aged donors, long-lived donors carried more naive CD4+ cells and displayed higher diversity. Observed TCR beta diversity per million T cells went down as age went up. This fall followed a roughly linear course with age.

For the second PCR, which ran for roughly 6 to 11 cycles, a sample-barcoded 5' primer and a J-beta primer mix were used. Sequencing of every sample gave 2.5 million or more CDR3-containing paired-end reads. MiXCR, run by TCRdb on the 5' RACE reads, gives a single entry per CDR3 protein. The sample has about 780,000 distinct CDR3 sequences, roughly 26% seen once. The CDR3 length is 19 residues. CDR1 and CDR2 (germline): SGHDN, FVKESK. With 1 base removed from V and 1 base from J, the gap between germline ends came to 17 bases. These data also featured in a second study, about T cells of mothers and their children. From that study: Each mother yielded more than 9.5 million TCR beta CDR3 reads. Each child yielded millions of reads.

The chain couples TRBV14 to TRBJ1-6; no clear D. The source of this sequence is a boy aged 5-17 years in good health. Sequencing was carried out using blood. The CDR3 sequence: CASSQASPGRVSYNSPLHF. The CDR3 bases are TGTGCCAGCAGCCAAGCATCTCCCGGGAGGGTGTCCTATAATTCACCCCTCCACTTT.